This T cell receptor beta chain was recorded in a study of T cell responses to AZD1222 COVID-19 vaccine. Findings and caveats of the study: Variant regions that are unmutated are reportedly the target of nearly half of spike-specific TCRs.

With respect to this clone: What it recognizes is unknown.

This CDR3 comprises 16 residues. The V and J ends lost 9 bases and 3 bases respectively, with 22 bases between them. Germline V lookup: CDR1 SNHLY, CDR2 FYNNEI. Here immunoSEQ multiplex PCR was the method, and the copy in TCRdb shows in-frame clones only, minus some. The sample shows 160,000 or so clones, over 85% of them seen only once. V is TRBV2 and J is TRBJ2-3, with D perhaps TRBD1 or TRBD2 (6 bases each). This TCR was recovered from an adult in good health. The sample consisted of peripheral blood, taken on day 0 of AZD1222 vaccination. CDR3 nucleotides: TGTGCCAGAGAGGGGGTGGCGGGAAAGTTTACAGATACGCAGTATTTT. This translates into CAREGVAGKFTDTQYF.